A single sample is the source of the 25 T cell receptor beta chains below, sequenced in a study of CD8 T cells in ankylosing spondylitis. Points from the study as a whole: One TCR beta motif, made up of under ten highly homologous variants, appeared characteristic of ankylosing spondylitis blood.

TCRdb re-called the 5' RACE reads through MiXCR, storing one row per CDR3 protein. The sample yields approximately 550,000 distinct CDR3 sequences, roughly an eighth seen once. Antigens for these TCRs are unknown. The specimen was blood, either unsorted or a sorted T cell fraction (not recorded which). The receptors come from a male donor with ankylosing spondylitis.

The V call is TRBV3-1, the J call TRBJ2-3; no clear D gene. Germline values: CDR1 LGHDT, CDR2 YNNKEL (reference sequence). V lost 0 bases and J lost 4, with 5 bases in between. The CDR3 has 13 residues. CDR3: CASSQDFPDTQYF. The CDR3 DNA follows: TGTGCCAGCAGCCAAGATTTTCCAGATACGCAGTATTTT.

There are many counts of this clonotype. This sequence joins TRBV10-3 and TRBJ1-2, with unresolved D. V lost 3 bases and J lost 4, with 3 bases in between. Germline loops: CDR1 ENHRY, CDR2 SYGVKD. There are 11 residues in the CDR3. In DNA form, the CDR3 reads TGTGCCATCAGTGACCTCTATGGCTACACCTTC. This codes for CAISDLYGYTF.

This clonotype was recorded a few times. V gene TRBV12-3 or TRBV12-4 combines with J gene TRBJ2-1; 10 bases line up with TRBD2. This CDR3 spans 18 amino acids. V lost 7 bases, J lost 4 bases, and 16 bases stayed unmatched. CDR3 sequence (DNA): TGTGCCAGCACCGAACACTCGGGAGCGGGAGGGGGGTACAATGAGCAGTTCTTC. Translating gives CASTEHSGAGGGYNEQFF.

The rearrangement uses TRBV27 and TRBJ2-5; D tentatively reads TRBD1 or TRBD2 (5 bases each). Germline-derived CDR1 and CDR2 are MNHEY and SMNVEV (reference sequence). The CDR3 has 13 residues. Trimming removed 4 bases at V and 0 bases at J, with 6 bases between. CDR3 DNA: TGTGCCAGCAGTTGGGACCACCAAGAGACCCAGTACTTC. It yields the protein CASSWDHQETQYF.

There are a few counts of this clonotype. The V and J genes are TRBV12-3 or TRBV12-4 and TRBJ2-7, with 9 positions matching TRBD2. The V gene end was trimmed by 2 bases and the J gene end by 2 bases; junction bases not matched to a gene: 4. The length of the CDR3 is 15 residues. The CDR3 is CASSLRREGPYEQYF. CDR3 DNA: TGTGCCAGCAGTTTAAGGCGGGAGGGCCCCTACGAGCAGTACTTC.

The genes are TRBV3-1 and TRBJ2-5, with D maybe TRBD2 (5 bases). This CDR3 has 15 amino acids. The germline V and J ends were trimmed by 5 bases and 0 bases, with 13 bases remaining between them. In germline, CDR1 is LGHDT, CDR2 YNNKEL (reference sequence). CDR3 residues: CASSSLAGNQETQYF. The CDR3 nucleotides read TGTGCCAGCAGCTCCCTTGCCGGGAACCAAGAGACCCAGTACTTC.

This clonotype was seen a handful of times. The CDR3 sequence: CSAPGLAGGEQYF. The CDR3 DNA follows: TGCAGTGCTCCGGGACTAGCGGGAGGCGAGCAGTACTTC. The chain couples TRBV20-1 to TRBJ2-7; TRBD2 aligns across 15 bases. V lost 5 bases and J lost 6; bases outside the gene matches: 2. The CDR3 contains 13 residues. Germline lookup yields CDR1 DFQATT and CDR2 SNEGSKA (reference sequence).

The chain carries TRBV10-2 and TRBJ2-5; 8 nucleotides agree with TRBD1. In germline, CDR1 is WSHSY, CDR2 SAAADI. The CDR3 consists of 14 residues. Trimming at V came to 6 bases and at J to 3 bases, leaving 6 bases not matched to a gene. The CDR3 is CASSYLTGEETQYF. The CDR3 DNA reads TGCGCCAGCAGCTACCTGACAGGGGAAGAGACCCAGTACTTC.

This clonotype was recorded a few times. The gene calls are TRBV3-1 and TRBJ2-1, with TRBD2 matching over 16 bases. CDR1 and CDR2 from the germline V gene are LGHDT and YNNKEL (reference sequence). The CDR3 loop spans 19 amino acids. With V trimmed by 4 bases and J by 2 bases, 8 bases remained unmatched. The CDR3 coding sequence is TGTGCCAGCAGCCCACGTGGGACTAGCGGGAGGGCGGCCTACAATGAGCAGTTCTTC. Translating gives CASSPRGTSGRAAYNEQFF.

This clonotype was counted between two and nine times. The chain recombines TRBV24-1 with TRBJ1-1, with TRBD1 matching 10 bases. The germline V gene has CDR1 KGHDR and CDR2 SFDVKD. The CDR3 contains 15 residues. V lost 5 bases, J lost 3 bases, and 5 bases stayed unmatched. The CDR3 spells CATSAGQGGDTEAFF. The CDR3 DNA is TGTGCCACCAGTGCTGGACAGGGGGGCGACACTGAAGCTTTCTTT.

Concerning this clonotype: At one of its ends the junction is not consistent with the germline gene, which may arise from a read error. The CDR3 protein is CASSFEVPTYFYF. CDR3 in DNA: TGTGCCAGCAGCTTCGAGGTCCCCACTTACTTTTACTTC. This chain connects TRBV7-9 to TRBJ1-2, with unresolved D. Per the germline V gene, CDR1 is SEHNR and CDR2 is FQNEAQ (reference sequence). This CDR3 has 13 residues.

The rearrangement links TRBV3-1 to TRBJ2-3; the match to TRBD2 covers 12 bases. This CDR3 comprises 16 residues. CDR1 is LGHDT and CDR2 is YNNKEL in the germline V gene (reference sequence). J was trimmed by 3 bases and V by 1 base; bases with no gene match: 2. The CDR3 reads CASSQGTSGRTDTQYF. DNA of the CDR3: TGTGCCAGCAGCCAAGGAACTAGCGGGAGGACAGATACGCAGTATTTT.

V usage is TRBV10-3 and J usage is TRBJ2-7, with unresolved D. Deletions cut 0 bases from V and 2 bases from J, with 8 bases between. The CDR3 totals 14 residues. Per germline, CDR1 ENHRY and CDR2 SYGVKD. DNA for the CDR3: TGTGCCATCAGTGAGTCGGGCGAGGCCTACGAGCAGTACTTC. It translates to CAISESGEAYEQYF.

J is TRBJ2-6 and V is TRBV5-1, with D perhaps being TRBD1 or TRBD2 (6 bases each). From germline, CDR1 is SGHRS and CDR2 YFSETQ. The V end was cut by 1 base, the J end by 4 bases, with 9 bases between. This CDR3 contains 15 residues. The CDR3 nucleotides read TGCGCCAGCAGCTTGTCGGGGGCCGGGGCCAACGTCCTGACTTTC. Its translation: CASSLSGAGANVLTF. Full variable domain (missing parts from reference TRBV5-1 and TRBJ2-6): KAGVTQTPRYLIKTRGQQVTLSCSPISGHRSVSWYQQTPGQGLQFLFEYFSETQRNKGNFPGRFSGRQFSNSRSEMNVSTLELGDSALYLCASSLSGAGANVLTFGAGSRLTVL.

This clonotype was observed a handful of times. The chain employs TRBV5-1 and TRBJ2-2; the match to TRBD2 covers 10 bases. Germline V gene sequence: CDR1 SGHRS, CDR2 YFSETQ. The trim removed 3 bases at V and 2 bases at J, leaving 4 bases unmatched. The length of the CDR3 is 16 residues. In nucleotides, the CDR3 is TGCGCCAGCAGCTGGGGACTAGCGACAAACACCGGGGAGCTGTTTTTT. Residues: CASSWGLATNTGELFF.

The chain uses TRBV21-1 and TRBJ2-1; whether TRBD2, the table's D call, matches the DNA was not checked. TRBV21-1 is recorded as a pseudogene. The CDR3 totals 16 residues. CDR3 coding DNA: TGTGCCAGCAGCGCCCCGCTAGCGGGAGTCGGTAATGAGCAGTTCTTC. This translates into CASSAPLAGVGNEQFF.

The V and J genes are TRBV27 and TRBJ2-5; no reliable D call. V dropped 7 bases and J dropped 5 bases, with 14 bases sitting between them. Germline CDR1 and CDR2: MNHEY and SMNVEV (reference sequence). The CDR3 sequence is 13 residues long. This CDR3 reads CASTPNMRETQYF. CDR3 bases: TGTGCCAGCACCCCTAACATGAGGGAGACCCAGTACTTC.

V usage is TRBV11-3 and J usage is TRBJ2-5; tentatively, D is TRBD2 (6 bases). The CDR3 is made up of 14 amino acids. The germline V gene has CDR1 SGHNT and CDR2 YENEEA. V was trimmed by 4 bases and J by 5 bases, leaving 14 bases between them. CDR3 protein: CASSSSGGTETQYF. CDR3 nucleotides: TGTGCCAGCAGCTCGAGTGGAGGGACCGAGACCCAGTACTTC.

This clonotype has a handful of counts. CDR3 region: CASSFGHKYGYTF. The CDR3 DNA sequence: TGTGCCAGCAGCTTTGGACACAAATATGGCTACACCTTC. The chain links TRBV7-2 to TRBJ1-2, with a possible D match to TRBD1 (5 bases). The germline V gene encodes CDR1 SGHTA and CDR2 FQGNSA. The CDR3 is 13 amino acids. V lost 3 bases to trimming and J lost 5 bases, with 10 bases between them.

This clonotype was detected ten times or more. This sequence joins TRBV10-3 and TRBJ2-7; D not resolved. This CDR3 has 14 amino acids. Germline values: CDR1 ENHRY, CDR2 SYGVKD. V lost 4 bases and J lost 2, with 12 bases in between. CDR3 amino acids: CAISAVTEAYEQYF. CDR3 in DNA: TGTGCCATCAGTGCGGTCACCGAAGCCTACGAGCAGTACTTC.

This clonotype was recorded many times. V gene TRBV7-2 combines with J gene TRBJ2-1; perhaps TRBD2 as D (5 bases). Germline-derived CDR1 and CDR2 are SGHTA and FQGNSA. This CDR3 is 15 amino acids long. Between the trimmed V and J ends, which lost 2 bases and 6 bases, there was a span of 14 bases. CDR3: CASSLYGLAGNEQFF. For the CDR3, the DNA is TGTGCCAGCAGCTTATACGGCCTAGCCGGCAATGAGCAGTTCTTC.

The V call is TRBV5-5, the J call TRBJ2-5; D unclear. Germline CDR1 reads SGHKS; CDR2 reads YYEKEE (reference sequence). The CDR3 loop spans 14 amino acids. V was pared by 4 bases and J by 2 bases, with 12 bases between. The CDR3 sequence is CASSAGPRQETQYF. The CDR3 bases are TGTGCCAGCAGCGCCGGGCCTAGACAAGAGACCCAGTACTTC.

In its sample, this clonotype was seen many times. At one of its ends the junction is not consistent with the germline gene, which may arise from a read error. This chain joins TRBV12-3 or TRBV12-4 and TRBJ2-1, with 7 bases that match TRBD2. This CDR3 comprises 15 residues. CDR3 nucleotide sequence: TGTGCCAGCAGTATAGCGGGTAGCTCCTACAATGAGCAGTTCTTC. Translating it yields CASSIAGSSYNEQFF.

The CDR3 here is CASRVDGNTEAFF. For the CDR3, the DNA is TGTGCCAGTAGGGTGGACGGAAACACTGAAGCTTTCTTT. The chain employs TRBV19 and TRBJ1-1, with no clear D. The germline CDR1 and CDR2 sequences are LNHDA and SQIVND (reference sequence). V was shortened by 6 bases and J by 2 bases, with 10 bases between the two germline ends. There are 13 residues in the CDR3.

In regard to this clonotype: A much larger clone is a single base away; this may be a read error. This chain connects TRBV2 to TRBJ1-4, with D tentatively TRBD1 (5 bases). The CDR3 contains 14 residues. CDR1 is SNHLY, CDR2 FYNNEI, per germline. V lost 5 bases and J 12 bases, leaving 19 bases between the germline ends. CDR3 loop: CASSPDGHLRELFF. CDR3 bases: TGTGCCAGCAGTCCTGACGGACATTTGAGGGAACTGTTTTTT.